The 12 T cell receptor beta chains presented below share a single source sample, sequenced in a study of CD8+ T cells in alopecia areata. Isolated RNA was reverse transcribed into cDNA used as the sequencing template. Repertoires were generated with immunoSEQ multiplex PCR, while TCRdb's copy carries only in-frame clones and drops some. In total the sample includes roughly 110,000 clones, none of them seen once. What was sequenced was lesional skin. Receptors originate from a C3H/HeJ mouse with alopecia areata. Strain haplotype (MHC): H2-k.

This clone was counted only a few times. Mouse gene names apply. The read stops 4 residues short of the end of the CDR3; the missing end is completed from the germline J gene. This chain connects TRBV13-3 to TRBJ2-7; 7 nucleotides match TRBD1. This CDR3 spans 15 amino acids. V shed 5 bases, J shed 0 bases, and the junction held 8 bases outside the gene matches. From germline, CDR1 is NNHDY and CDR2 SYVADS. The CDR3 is CASSPPQGSSYEQYF. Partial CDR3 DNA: TGTGCCAGCAGCCCTCCACAGGGGAGCTCCTAT.

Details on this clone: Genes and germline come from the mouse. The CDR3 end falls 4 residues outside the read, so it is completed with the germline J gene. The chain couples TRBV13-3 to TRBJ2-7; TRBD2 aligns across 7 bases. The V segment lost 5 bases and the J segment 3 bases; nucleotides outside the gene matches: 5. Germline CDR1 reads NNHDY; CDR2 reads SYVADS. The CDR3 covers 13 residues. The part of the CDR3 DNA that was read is TGTGCCAGCAGATATCCTGGGGGCTAT. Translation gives CASRYPGGY. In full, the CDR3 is CASRYPGGYEQYF.

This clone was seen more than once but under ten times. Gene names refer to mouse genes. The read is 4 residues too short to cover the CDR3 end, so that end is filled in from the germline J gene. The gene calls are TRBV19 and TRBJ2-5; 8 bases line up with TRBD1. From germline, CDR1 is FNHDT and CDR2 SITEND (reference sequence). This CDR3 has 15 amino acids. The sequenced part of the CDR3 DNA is TGTGCCAGCAGCCCCCCGGGACAGGAGAAAGAC. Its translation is CASSPPGQEKD. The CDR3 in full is CASSPPGQEKDTQYF.

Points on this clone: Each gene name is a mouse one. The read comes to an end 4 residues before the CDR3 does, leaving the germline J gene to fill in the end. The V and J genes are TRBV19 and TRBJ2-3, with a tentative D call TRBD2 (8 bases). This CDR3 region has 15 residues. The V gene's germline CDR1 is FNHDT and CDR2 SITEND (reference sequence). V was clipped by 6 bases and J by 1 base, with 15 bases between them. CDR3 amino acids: CASTPGGAGAETLYF. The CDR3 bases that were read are TGTGCCAGCACCCCAGGGGGGGCGGGTGCAGAA.

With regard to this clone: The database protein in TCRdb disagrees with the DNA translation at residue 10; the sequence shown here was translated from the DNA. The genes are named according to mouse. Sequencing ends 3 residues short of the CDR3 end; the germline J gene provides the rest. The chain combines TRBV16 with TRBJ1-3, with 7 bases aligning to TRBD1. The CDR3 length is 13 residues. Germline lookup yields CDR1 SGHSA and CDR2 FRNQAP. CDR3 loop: CASSLDPGGTLYF. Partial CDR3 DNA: TGTGCAAGCAGCTTAGATCCAGGGGGTACG.

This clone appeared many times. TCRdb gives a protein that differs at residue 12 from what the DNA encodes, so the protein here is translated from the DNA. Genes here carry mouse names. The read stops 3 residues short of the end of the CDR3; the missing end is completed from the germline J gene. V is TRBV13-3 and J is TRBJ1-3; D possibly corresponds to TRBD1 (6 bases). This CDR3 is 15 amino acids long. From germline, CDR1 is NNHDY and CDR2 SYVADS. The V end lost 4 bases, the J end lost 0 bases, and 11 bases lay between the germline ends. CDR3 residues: CASSHRTDSGNTLYF. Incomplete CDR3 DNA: TGTGCCAGCAGTCACAGGACAGATTCTGGAAATACG.

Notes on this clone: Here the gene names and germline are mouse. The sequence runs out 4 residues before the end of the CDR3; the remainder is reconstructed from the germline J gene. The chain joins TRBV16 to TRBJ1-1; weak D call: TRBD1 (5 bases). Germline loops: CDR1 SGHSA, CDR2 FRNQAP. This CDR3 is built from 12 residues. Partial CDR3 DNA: TGTGCAAGCAGCTTAGGGACAACA. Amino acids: CASSLGTT. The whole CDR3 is CASSLGTTEVFF.

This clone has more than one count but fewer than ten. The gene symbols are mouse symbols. The CDR3 here is CTCSADRGRDSERLFF. The DNA read from the CDR3 is TGCACCTGCAGTGCAGATCGGGGGAGGGACAGCGAA. The chain uses TRBV1 and TRBJ1-4; 7 bases fit TRBD1. The read gets to within 4 residues of the CDR3 end, and the germline J gene fills in the rest. The CDR3 length is 16 residues. Germline lookup yields CDR1 NSQYPW and CDR2 LRSPGD (reference sequence).

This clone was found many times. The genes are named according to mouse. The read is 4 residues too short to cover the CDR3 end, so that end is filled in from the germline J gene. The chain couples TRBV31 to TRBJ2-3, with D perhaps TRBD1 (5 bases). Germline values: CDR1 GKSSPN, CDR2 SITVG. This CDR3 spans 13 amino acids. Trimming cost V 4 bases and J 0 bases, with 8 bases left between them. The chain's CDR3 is CAWTGISAETLYF. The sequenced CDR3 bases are TGTGCCTGGACAGGGATTAGTGCAGAA.

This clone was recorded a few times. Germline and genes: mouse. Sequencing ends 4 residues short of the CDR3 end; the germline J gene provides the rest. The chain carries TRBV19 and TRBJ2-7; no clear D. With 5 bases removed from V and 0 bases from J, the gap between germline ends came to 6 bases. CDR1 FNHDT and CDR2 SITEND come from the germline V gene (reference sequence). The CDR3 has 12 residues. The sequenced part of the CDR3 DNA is TGTGCCAGCAGCCGTGTCTCCTAT. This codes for CASSRVSY. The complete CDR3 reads CASSRVSYEQYF.

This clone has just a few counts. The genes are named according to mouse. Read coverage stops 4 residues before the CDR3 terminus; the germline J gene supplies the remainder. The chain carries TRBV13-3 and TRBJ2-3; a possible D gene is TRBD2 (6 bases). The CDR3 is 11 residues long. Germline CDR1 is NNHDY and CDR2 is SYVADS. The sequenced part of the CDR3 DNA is TGTGCCAGCTGCTGGGGAGAA. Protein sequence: CASCWGE. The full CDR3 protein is CASCWGETLYF.

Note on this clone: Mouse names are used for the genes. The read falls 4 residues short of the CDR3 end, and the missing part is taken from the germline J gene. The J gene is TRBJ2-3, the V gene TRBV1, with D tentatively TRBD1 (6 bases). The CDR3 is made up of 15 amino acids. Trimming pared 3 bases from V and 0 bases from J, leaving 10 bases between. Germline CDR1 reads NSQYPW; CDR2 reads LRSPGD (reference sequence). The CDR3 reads CTCSAAGASAETLYF. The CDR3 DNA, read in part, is TGCACCTGCAGTGCTGCAGGGGCCAGTGCAGAA.